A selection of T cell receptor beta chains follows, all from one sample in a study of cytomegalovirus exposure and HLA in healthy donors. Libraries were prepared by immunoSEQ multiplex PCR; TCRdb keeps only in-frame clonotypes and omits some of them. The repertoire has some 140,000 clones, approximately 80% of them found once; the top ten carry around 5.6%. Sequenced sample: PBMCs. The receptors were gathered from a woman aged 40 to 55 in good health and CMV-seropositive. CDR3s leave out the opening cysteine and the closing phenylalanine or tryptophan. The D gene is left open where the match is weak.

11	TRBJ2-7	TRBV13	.	ASSLGRSYEQY
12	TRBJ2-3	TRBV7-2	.	ASSSILAVGTQY
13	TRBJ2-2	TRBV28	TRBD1	ASRGSGTGFGELF
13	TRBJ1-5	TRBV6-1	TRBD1	ASSFTGDGNQPQH
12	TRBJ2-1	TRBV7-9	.	ASSLAGRGNEQF
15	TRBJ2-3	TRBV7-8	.	ASSRTPAGPVTDTQY
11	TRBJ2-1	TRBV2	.	ASTFPLYNEQF
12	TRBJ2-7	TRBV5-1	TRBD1	ASSYGQGEQEQY
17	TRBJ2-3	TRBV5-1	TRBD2	ASSFVGLAGGMGTDTQY
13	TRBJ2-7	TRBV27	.	ASSLTSGWSYEQY
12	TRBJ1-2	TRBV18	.	ASSPGPAGYGYT
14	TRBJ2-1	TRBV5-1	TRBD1	ASSRYTGQANNEQF
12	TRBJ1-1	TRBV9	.	ASSYLPEGTEAF
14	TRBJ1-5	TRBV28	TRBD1	ASDTRGPLSNQPQH
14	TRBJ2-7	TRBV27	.	ASNLVSGGTPYEQY
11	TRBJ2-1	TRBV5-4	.	ASSVNGVNEQF
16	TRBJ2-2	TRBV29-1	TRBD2	SALDGGLAGGRVGELF
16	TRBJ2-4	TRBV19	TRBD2	ASSKTSGSVGAKNIQY
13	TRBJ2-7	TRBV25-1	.	ASSELLSGADEQY
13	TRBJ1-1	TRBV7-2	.	ASSLDGQVNTEAF
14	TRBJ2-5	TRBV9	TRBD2	ASSRRLAGVQETQY
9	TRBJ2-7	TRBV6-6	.	ASSQGREQY
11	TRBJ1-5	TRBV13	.	ASSLQRNQPQH
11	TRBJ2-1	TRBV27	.	ASRPRGGNEQF
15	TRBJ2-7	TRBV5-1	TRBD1	ASSFPPPGQGTGEQY
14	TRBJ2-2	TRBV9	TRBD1	ASSDGGQGSTGELF
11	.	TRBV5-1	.	ASSLALESEQY
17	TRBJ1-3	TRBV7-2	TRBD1	ASSFFLGQGRFSGNTIY
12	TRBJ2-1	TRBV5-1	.	ASTEGAVNNEQF
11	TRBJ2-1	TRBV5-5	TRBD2	ASSLSGGYEQF
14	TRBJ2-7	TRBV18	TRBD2	ASSPPGLAGPYEQY
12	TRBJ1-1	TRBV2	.	ASSVGGGNTEAF
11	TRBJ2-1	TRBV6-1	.	ASSEDSFNEQF
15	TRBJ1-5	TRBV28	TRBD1	ASSLPQGAWGNQPQH
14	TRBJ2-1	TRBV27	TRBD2	ASSFLTSGGGNEQF
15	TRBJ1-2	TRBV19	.	ASSISPIGAGEYGYT
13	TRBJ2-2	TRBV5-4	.	ASSLSGLNTGELF
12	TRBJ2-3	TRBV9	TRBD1	ASSIGQGTDTQY
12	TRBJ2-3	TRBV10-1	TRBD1	ASSEGTATDTQY
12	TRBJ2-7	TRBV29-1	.	SVSRGVTSYEQY
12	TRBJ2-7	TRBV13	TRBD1	ASSKDRADYEQY
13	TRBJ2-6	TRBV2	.	ASSDLGAGANVLT
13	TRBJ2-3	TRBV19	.	ASSVALRGTDTQY